The subject of this entry is one TCR beta chain. Original data processing: Amplifying reference gene primers gave estimates of nucleated cell counts. Using immunoSEQ multiplex PCR, the repertoire was profiled, and TCRdb retains in-frame clones only, with some absent. V and J calls and clone size are as listed in that table; D and trimming were resolved from the DNA. Seen here are about 100,000 clones, about 88% observed once, and the top ten hold less than 8.5%. Looked up from germline, CDR1 is SGHDT and CDR2 is YYEEEE. The CDR3 is 14 residues long. The V and J ends lost 3 bases and 6 bases respectively, with 12 bases between them. This entry is derived from a study of blood T cell repertoires in COVID-19. Study as a whole: Whether acute or convalescent, the COVID-19 samples came from the United States, Italy and Spain. From T cells, B-cell-depleted T cells, or PBMCs came the material, which was cDNA or gDNA.

The source material was peripheral blood. This sequence was found in a man aged 30 to 39 in a cohort sampled during active COVID-19. This rearrangement joins TRBV5-6 to TRBJ1-4, with a possible D match to TRBD1 (5 bases). The CDR3 region is CASSSTAIDEKLFF. The CDR3 DNA reads as TGTGCCAGCAGCTCGACAGCCATCGATGAAAAACTGTTTTTT. The variable domain in full, completed from reference TRBV5-6 and TRBJ1-4, reads DAGVTQSPTHLIKTRGQQVTLRCSPKSGHDTVSWYQQALGQGPQFIFQYYEEEERQRGNFPDRFSGHQFPNYSSELNVNALLLGDSALYLCASSSTAIDEKLFFGSGTQLSVL.